One T cell receptor (beta chain) is described in this entry. Its antigen is not known. Primed by a sample-barcoded 5' primer and a J-beta primer mix, a second PCR proceeded for 7 to 11 cycles. TCRdb re-called the 5' RACE reads with MiXCR, one entry per CDR3 protein. The sample consists of approximately 960,000 distinct CDR3 sequences, under 35% of them appearing once. The CDR3 length is 15 residues. V gave up 3 bases and J gave up 1 base, with 7 bases separating them. Germline V gives CDR1 LNHDA, CDR2 SQIVND (reference sequence). The data are from a study of blood T cells in healthy people across ages. The overall study: T cells yielded about one barcoded beta molecule per two cells through template switching. Broader study findings: Estimated diversity, derived from one million T cells, was regarded as an underestimate.

Another study also made use of these data, one on T cells of mothers and their children. This second study notes: Donation was provided by three healthy Caucasian mothers along with their six children.

This sequence was found in a woman aged 40 to 50 in good health. Input material: blood. The V and J genes are TRBV19 and TRBJ2-6; D possibly corresponds to TRBD2 (6 bases). CDR3 coding DNA: TGTGCCAGTAGTATCGGGAGTTCTGGGGCCAACGTCCTGACTTTC. It yields the protein CASSIGSSGANVLTF.